A selection of T cell receptor beta chains follows, all from one sample in a study of T cells in narcolepsy. Only in-frame clones appear in the TCRdb table, and some are missing; sequencing was by immunoSEQ multiplex PCR. This repertoire shows fewer than 35,000 clones, 80% to 85% found once; its top ten account for around 2.6%. The specimen sequenced was CD45RA- memory CD4+ T cells from PBMCs. The receptors stem from a human donor with narcolepsy. The CDR3 runs from the conserved cysteine through the conserved F or W. A D gene is named only where the DNA matches it firmly. The size entry is marked missing in some rows and otherwise reads once, few, many or a size class.

abundance: NA
j_gene: TRBJ2-5
d_gene: NA
v_gene: TRBV7-9
CDR3aa: CASSYRFEARGLQETQYF
CDR3nt: TGTGCCAGCAGCTACCGGTTTGAAGCTAGGGGACTCCAAGAGACCCAGTACTTC

abundance: NA
j_gene: TRBJ1-2
d_gene: NA
v_gene: TRBV7-9
CDR3aa: CASSLSQGSYGYTF
CDR3nt: TGTGCCAGCAGCTTATCTCAGGGCAGCTATGGCTACACCTTC

abundance: NA
j_gene: TRBJ1-5
d_gene: NA
v_gene: TRBV30
CDR3aa: CAWSNGRGASNQPQHF
CDR3nt: TGTGCCTGGAGTAACGGAAGGGGGGCTAGCAATCAGCCCCAGCATTTT

abundance: NA
j_gene: TRBJ2-5
d_gene: NA
v_gene: TRBV7-7
CDR3aa: CASSSLNGRGETQYF
CDR3nt: TGTGCCAGCAGCTCTCTTAACGGGCGTGGAGAGACCCAGTACTTC

abundance: NA
j_gene: TRBJ2-3
d_gene: NA
v_gene: TRBV4-1
CDR3aa: CAGSQVTGKSRTDTQYF
CDR3nt: TGCGCCGGCAGCCAAGTTACAGGGAAGTCCCGCACAGATACGCAGTATTTT

abundance: NA
j_gene: TRBJ1-4
d_gene: TRBD1
v_gene: TRBV5-1
CDR3aa: CASSLALNRGREKLFF
CDR3nt: TGCGCCAGCAGCTTGGCCCTTAACAGGGGGCGTGAAAAACTGTTTTTT

abundance: once
j_gene: TRBJ2-7
d_gene: NA
v_gene: TRBV6-6
CDR3aa: CASSYARNEQYF
CDR3nt: TGTGCCAGCAGTTACGCGCGGAACGAGCAGTACTTC

abundance: NA
j_gene: TRBJ1-3
d_gene: NA
v_gene: TRBV11-2
CDR3aa: CASSLGFRHGNTIYF
CDR3nt: TGTGCCAGCAGCTTAGGGTTCAGGCACGGAAACACCATATATTTT

abundance: NA
j_gene: TRBJ1-6
d_gene: NA
v_gene: TRBV28
CDR3aa: CAIFGQTSSSPLHF
CDR3nt: TGTGCCATATTCGGCCAAACCAGCTCGAGCCCCCTCCACTTT

abundance: NA
j_gene: TRBJ2-5
d_gene: NA
v_gene: TRBV5-6
CDR3aa: CASSFGPLTEQETQYF
CDR3nt: TGTGCCAGCAGCTTTGGCCCACTGACAGAGCAAGAGACCCAGTACTTC

abundance: NA
j_gene: TRBJ1-6
d_gene: NA
v_gene: TRBV7-2
CDR3aa: CASSSPRQNSPLHF
CDR3nt: TGTGCCAGCAGCTCACCCAGACAGAATTCACCCCTCCACTTT

abundance: NA
j_gene: TRBJ2-7
d_gene: TRBD2
v_gene: TRBV5-5
CDR3aa: CASSRGTSGDSYEQYF
CDR3nt: TGTGCCAGCAGCCGGGGGACTAGCGGGGACTCCTACGAGCAGTACTTC

abundance: NA
j_gene: TRBJ1-1
d_gene: TRBD1
v_gene: TRBV2
CDR3aa: CASRGQPNTEAFF
CDR3nt: TGTGCCAGCAGGGGACAGCCGAACACTGAAGCTTTCTTT